Many counts were recorded for the clone carrying this T cell receptor (beta chain). This entry comes from a study of T cells in Graves' hyperthyroidism and ophthalmopathy. Patients were aged 18 to 65, had disease duration under 2 months, and had newly diagnosed hyperthyroidism. Authors of the study amplified TCR beta CDR3 regions from RNA transcripts. HTBI primers drove first-round RT-PCR of the TCR CDR3. TCRdb analysed the multiplex PCR reads with MiXCR anew, one entry per CDR3 protein. The data show about 350,000 distinct CDR3 sequences, about 15% seen once. CDR3 length equals 15 residues. V was pared by 1 base and J by 4 bases, with 13 bases between. Per germline, CDR1 SGHAT and CDR2 FQDESV (reference sequence).

The sequenced sample was blood. This receptor was obtained from a woman aged 25 to 45 with Graves' hyperthyroidism. J is TRBJ1-1 and V is TRBV11-1; D gene ambiguous. CDR3 sequence (DNA): TGTGCCAGCAGCTTAGAGCTTCGGTTGGGCACTGAAGCTTTCTTT. Protein product: CASSLELRLGTEAFF.